The entry that follows covers one TCR beta chain sequence. What this receptor recognizes is not known. One base away there is no much larger clone; base qualities are not given. The data were taken from a study of T cells in Graves' hyperthyroidism and ophthalmopathy (dated by TCRdb to about 2019). In terms of the full investigation: To identify distinguishing TCR V-J signatures, a discovery cohort of about 100 patients was used, comprising approximately 40 with Graves' ophthalmopathy and approximately 57 with stable Graves' hyperthyroidism. Prospective prediction of ophthalmopathy was tested in an independent validation cohort of 18 to 20 hyperthyroidism patients and 17 patients who later progressed to ophthalmopathy. For training and testing, the 95 to 100 patients in the discovery cohort were randomly divided in a 7:3 ratio. TCR Vbeta CDR3 sequencing of approximately 140 peripheral blood samples (over 40 ophthalmopathy, 75 hyperthyroidism and roughly 17 progressor patients) is reported in the paper. Following sampling, methimazole starting at 30 mg daily was given to hyperthyroidism patients, and high-dose intravenous methylprednisolone was given to ophthalmopathy patients. In roughly six Graves' hyperthyroidism patients, the study also compared T-cell repertoires from thyroid tissue with T-cell repertoires from blood. Overall study results and their limits: In validation, the model predicted progression to ophthalmopathy with 55% to 71% sensitivity and approximately 74% specificity, a median of 6.5 months before onset. In cross-validation, a model built on a 13 V-J signature told ophthalmopathy apart from stable hyperthyroidism with about 90% sensitivity and 81% to 82% specificity, and in testing the same model reached 80%/75%. No statistical method was used to set the sample size in advance, and investigators knew the group allocation. Most expanded thyroid clonotypes (frequency above 0.001) were also detected in blood, suggesting blood repertoires may reflect thyroid immune responses.

For this chain, trimming is 2 bases at the V end and 4 bases at the J end, and the number of junction bases without a gene match is 11. The germline V gene sets CDR1 to LGHNT and CDR2 to FRNRAP. The CDR3 spans 18 residues, from the cysteine through the phenylalanine. The only DNA kept is the CDR3, 54 bases in frame from the first base. A patient counted as having stable Graves' hyperthyroidism if no progression to ophthalmopathy occurred over 18 months of follow-up. The hyperthyroidism patients were between 18 and 65 years old and newly diagnosed, with a disease duration of less than 2 months. The study excluded patients with uncontrolled infections, other autoimmune diseases, pregnancy or lactation. Clinical symptoms, serum thyroxine and TRAb, thyroid ultrasound, and orbital computed tomography formed the basis for the diagnoses. Total RNA was extracted with Trizol reagent, and quality was checked on an Agilent 2100 Bioanalyzer.

Amplification of TCR beta CDR3 regions was carried out from RNA transcripts. A first-round RT-PCR of the TCR CDR3 used the HTBI primer set with the Qiagen OneStep RT-PCR kit. The libraries were constructed in a second round of multiplex PCR and then size-selected and purified. Paired-end sequencing of the libraries was performed with 100 bp reads on an Illumina HiSeq2000. The authors' pipeline ran thus. Raw data were processed with SOAPnuke, discarding reads with adapters, uncalled bases, mean Phred below 15, or no exact constant-primer or identifier match. High-quality paired reads were merged with COPE v1.2.5, and unique nucleotide sequences were defined as clonotypes. MiTCR v1.1 was used to align clonotypes to the IMGT TRBV, TRBD and TRBJ reference segments. The analysis included only V-J combinations with a frequency above 0.0001, which together covered more than 99% of the repertoires. A TCS score was defined as the ratio of F50 (clonal expansion) to E x V (chaos), with BLOSUM62-based TCRdist applied between CDR3 peptides within each V-J. Welch's t-statistics and random forest reduced around 520 V-J features to roughly 13, which were used in a naive Bayes classifier (R e1071). Thyroid-blood repertoire similarity was quantified with the Morisita-Horn index. Clones were called with MiXCR by TCRdb after fastp trimmed the public reads at Q25, and only in-frame beta chains were retained. Every distinct CDR3 protein forms one entry, paired with its most common genes and DNA. The V and J calls and clone size are TCRdb's, not the authors'. This sample is represented by a few hundred thousand distinct CDR3 sequences; roughly 50% of them were singletons. The top ten constitute 7.5% to 8.5% of the sample.

The chain joins TRBV12-5 to TRBJ2-2; 9 bases in between match TRBD1. The source is a woman aged 18-29 years with Graves' hyperthyroidism. Sequences were obtained from peripheral blood or thyroid tissue (not recorded which). This receptor has the CDR3 CASGLKALQGAFTGELFF. The bases are TGTGCTAGTGGTTTGAAGGCTCTACAGGGGGCTTTCACCGGGGAGCTGTTTTTT.